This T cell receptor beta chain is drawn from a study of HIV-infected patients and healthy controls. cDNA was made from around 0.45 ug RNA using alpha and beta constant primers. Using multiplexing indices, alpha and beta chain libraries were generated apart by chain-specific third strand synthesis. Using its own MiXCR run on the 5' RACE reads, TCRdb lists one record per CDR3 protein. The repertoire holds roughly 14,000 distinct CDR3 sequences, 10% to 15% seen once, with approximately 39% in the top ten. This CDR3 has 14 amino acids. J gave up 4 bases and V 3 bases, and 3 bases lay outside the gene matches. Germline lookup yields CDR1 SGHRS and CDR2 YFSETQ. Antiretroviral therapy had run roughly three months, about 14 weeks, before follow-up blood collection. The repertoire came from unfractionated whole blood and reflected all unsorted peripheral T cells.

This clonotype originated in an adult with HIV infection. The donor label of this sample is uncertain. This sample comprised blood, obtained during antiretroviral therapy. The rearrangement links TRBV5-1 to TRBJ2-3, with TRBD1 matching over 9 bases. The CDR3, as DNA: TGCGCCAGCAGCTGGGGACAGGGTTCAGATACGCAGTATTTT. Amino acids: CASSWGQGSDTQYF.